This T cell receptor beta chain was found in a study of beta chain features in type 1 diabetes. Broader study findings: Over-representation of high TCR-expressing cells was a possible consequence of cDNA sequencing. The study found moderately but significantly shorter TCRB CDR3s in all four CD4+ subsets of Type 1 diabetes patients. PCR might show a preference for shorter templates, equally across patients and controls.

The CDR3 is 13 amino acids. Germline loops: CDR1 SGHTA, CDR2 FQGNSA. V lost 0 bases to trimming and J lost 4 bases, with 5 bases between them. This clone was recorded a few times. The antigen is unknown. The identical CDR3 is also encoded by other nucleotide sequences in the sample. All of the isolated RNA was reverse transcribed, so expressed TCRB transcripts were sequenced. Regulatory, naive and central memory T cell samples averaged approximately 3.9 million reads. The table came from immunoSEQ multiplex PCR; TCRdb's copy has only in-frame clones and leaves some out. Here the sample spans over 650,000 clones, over 12% being singletons. It was via CD45RO/CCR7/CD25/CD127/CD95/CD27 that CD4+ naive, central memory, regulatory and stem cell-like memory cells were sorted.

The source is a man between 18 and 35 years old with type 1 diabetes. The sample consisted of naive CD4+ T cells from blood. The chain carries TRBV7-2 and TRBJ2-3, with D possibly matching TRBD1 (5 bases). CDR3 loop: CASSLAGADTQYF. CDR3 nucleotides: TGTGCCAGCAGCTTAGCAGGGGCAGATACGCAGTATTTT.